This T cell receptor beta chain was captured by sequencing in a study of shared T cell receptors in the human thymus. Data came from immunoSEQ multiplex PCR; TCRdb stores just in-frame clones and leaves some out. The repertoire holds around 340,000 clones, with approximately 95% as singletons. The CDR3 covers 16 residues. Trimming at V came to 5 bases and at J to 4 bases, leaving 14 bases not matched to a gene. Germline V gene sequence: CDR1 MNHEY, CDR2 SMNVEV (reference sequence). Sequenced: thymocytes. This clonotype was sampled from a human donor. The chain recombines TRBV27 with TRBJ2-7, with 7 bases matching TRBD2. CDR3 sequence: CASSAPYTSAGYEQYF. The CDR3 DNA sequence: TGTGCCAGCAGTGCACCCTACACTAGCGCCGGTTACGAGCAGTACTTC.